This entry features one T cell receptor (beta chain) sequence. The data are from a study of response to subunit inactivated influenza vaccine. Each CDR3 protein is one row after TCRdb ran MiXCR on the RT-PCR reads. The sample carries about 540,000 distinct CDR3 sequences, under 30% recorded once. V was pared by 2 bases and J by 6 bases, with 9 bases between. The germline V gene encodes CDR1 MNHNY and CDR2 SVGAGI (reference sequence). The CDR3 consists of 13 residues. The same data also contributed to another study, on T cells expressing NK-cell markers. In that study: 5'RACE template switching with UMIs produced the TCR beta cDNA.

The chain couples TRBV6-6 to TRBJ2-3; possible D gene TRBD2, 5 bases. This TCR came from a man aged 50 or older who received an inactivated influenza vaccine. The material was CD4+ T cells sorted from PBMCs, obtained 11 to 12 days after vaccination. The CDR3 loop reads CASSYVGEDTQYF. CDR3 coding DNA: TGTGCCAGCAGTTACGTGGGAGAGGATACGCAGTATTTT.